The clone carrying this T cell receptor beta chain turned up a few times. Profiling relied on immunoSEQ multiplex PCR, and the TCRdb table lists in-frame clones only, not all of them. The table lists about 68,000 clones, 70% to 90% of them singletons. Germline trimming cut 10 bases from V and 7 bases from J; bases unmatched to any gene: 11. Germline loops: CDR1 LNHDA, CDR2 SQIVND (reference sequence). The CDR3 runs to 14 residues. This record comes from a study of T cell responses to AZD1222 COVID-19 vaccine. This rearrangement joins TRBV19 to TRBJ2-1; 9 positions match TRBD2. The sequence was collected from an adult in good health. The source material was peripheral blood, sampled on day 0 of AZD1222 vaccination. Here the CDR3 reads CATRTSAGINEQFF. DNA for the CDR3: TGTGCCACCAGGACTAGCGCGGGAATTAATGAGCAGTTCTTC.